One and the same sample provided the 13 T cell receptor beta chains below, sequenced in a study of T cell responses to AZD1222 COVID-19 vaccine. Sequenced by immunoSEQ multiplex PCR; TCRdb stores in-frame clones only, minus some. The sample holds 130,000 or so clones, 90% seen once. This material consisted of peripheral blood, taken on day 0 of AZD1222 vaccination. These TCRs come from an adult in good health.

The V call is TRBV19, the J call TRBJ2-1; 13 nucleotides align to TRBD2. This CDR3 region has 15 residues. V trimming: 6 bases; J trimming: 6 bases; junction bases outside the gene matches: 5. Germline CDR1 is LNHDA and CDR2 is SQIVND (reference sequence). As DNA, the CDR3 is TGTGCCAGTAGCCGGACTAGCGGGAGTCCCAATGAGCAGTTCTTC. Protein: CASSRTSGSPNEQFF.

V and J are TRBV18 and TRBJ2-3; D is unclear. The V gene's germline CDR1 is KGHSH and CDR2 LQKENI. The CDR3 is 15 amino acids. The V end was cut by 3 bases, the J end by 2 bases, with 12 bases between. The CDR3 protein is CASSPRQAYTDTQYF. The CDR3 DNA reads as TGTGCCAGCTCACCCCGGCAGGCCTACACAGATACGCAGTATTTT. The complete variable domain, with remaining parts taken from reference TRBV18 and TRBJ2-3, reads NAGVMQNPRHLVRRRGQEARLRCSPMKGHSHVYWYRQLPEEGLKFMVYLQKENIIDESGMPKERFSAEFPKEGPSILRIQQVVRGDSAAYFCASSPRQAYTDTQYFGPGTRLTVL.

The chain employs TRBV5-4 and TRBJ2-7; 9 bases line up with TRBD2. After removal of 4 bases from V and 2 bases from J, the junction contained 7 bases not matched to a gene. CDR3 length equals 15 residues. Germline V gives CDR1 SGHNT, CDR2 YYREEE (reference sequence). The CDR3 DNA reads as TGTGCCAGCAGCCCCACTAGCGGGCAGACCTACGAGCAGTACTTC. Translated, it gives CASSPTSGQTYEQYF. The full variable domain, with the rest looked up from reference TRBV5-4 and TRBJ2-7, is ETGVTQSPTHLIKTRGQQVTLRCSSQSGHNTVSWYQQALGQGPQFIFQYYREEENGRGNFPPRFSGLQFPNYSSELNVNALELDDSALYLCASSPTSGQTYEQYFGPGTRLTVT.

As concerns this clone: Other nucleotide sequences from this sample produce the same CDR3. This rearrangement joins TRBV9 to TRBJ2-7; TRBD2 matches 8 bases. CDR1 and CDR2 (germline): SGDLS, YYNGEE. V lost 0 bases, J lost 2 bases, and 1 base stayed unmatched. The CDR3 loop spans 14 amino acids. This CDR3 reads CASSVAGGPYEQYF. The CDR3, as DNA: TGTGCCAGCAGCGTAGCGGGAGGGCCCTACGAGCAGTACTTC.

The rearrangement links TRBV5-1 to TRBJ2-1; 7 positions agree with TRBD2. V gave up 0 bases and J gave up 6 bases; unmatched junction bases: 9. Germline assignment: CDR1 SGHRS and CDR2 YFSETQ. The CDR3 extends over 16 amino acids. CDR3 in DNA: TGCGCCAGCAGCTTGGATGGGCGGGAGAGTATCAATGAGCAGTTCTTC. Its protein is CASSLDGRESINEQFF.

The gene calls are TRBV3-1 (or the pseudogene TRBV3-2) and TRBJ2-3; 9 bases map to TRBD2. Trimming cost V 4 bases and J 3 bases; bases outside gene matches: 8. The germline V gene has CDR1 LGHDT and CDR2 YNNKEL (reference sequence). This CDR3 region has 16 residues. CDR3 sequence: CASSLRGGRVTDTQYF. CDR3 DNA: TGTGCCAGCAGCCTGAGGGGCGGGAGGGTAACAGATACGCAGTATTTT.

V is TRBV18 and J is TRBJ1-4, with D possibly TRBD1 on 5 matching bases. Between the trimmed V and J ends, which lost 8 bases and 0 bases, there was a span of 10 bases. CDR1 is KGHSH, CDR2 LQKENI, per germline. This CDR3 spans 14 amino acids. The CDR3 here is CASTPGTTNEKLFF. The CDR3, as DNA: TGTGCCAGCACTCCAGGGACAACTAATGAAAAACTGTTTTTT.

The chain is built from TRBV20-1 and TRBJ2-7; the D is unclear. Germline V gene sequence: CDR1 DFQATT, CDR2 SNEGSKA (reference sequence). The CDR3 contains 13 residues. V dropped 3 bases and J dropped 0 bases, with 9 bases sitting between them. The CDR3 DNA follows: TGCAGTGCTAGTTTAGTGCACTCCTACGAGCAGTACTTC. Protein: CSASLVHSYEQYF.

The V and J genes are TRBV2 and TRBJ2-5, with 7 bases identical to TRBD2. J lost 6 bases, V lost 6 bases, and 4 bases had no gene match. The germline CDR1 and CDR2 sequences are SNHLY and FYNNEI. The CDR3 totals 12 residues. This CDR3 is CASSRDYKTQYF. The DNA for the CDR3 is TGTGCCAGCAGCCGGGACTATAAGACCCAGTACTTC.

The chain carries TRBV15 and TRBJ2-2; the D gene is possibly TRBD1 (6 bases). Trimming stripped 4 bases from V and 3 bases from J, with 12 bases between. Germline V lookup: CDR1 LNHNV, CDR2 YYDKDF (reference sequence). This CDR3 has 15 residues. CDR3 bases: TGTGCCACCAGCAACGGACAGTTGCACACCGGGGAGCTGTTTTTT. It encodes CATSNGQLHTGELFF. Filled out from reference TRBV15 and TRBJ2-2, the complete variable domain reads DAMVIQNPRYQVTQFGKPVTLSCSQTLNHNVMYWYQQKSSQAPKLLFHYYDKDFNNEADTPDNFQSRRPNTSFCFLDIRSPGLGDTAMYLCATSNGQLHTGELFFGEGSRLTVL.

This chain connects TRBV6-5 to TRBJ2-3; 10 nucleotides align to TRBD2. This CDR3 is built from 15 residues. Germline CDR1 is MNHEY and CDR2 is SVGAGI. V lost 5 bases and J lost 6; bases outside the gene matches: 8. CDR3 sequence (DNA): TGTGCCAGCAGTACCCTAGCGGGAGCGGCGGATACGCAGTATTTT. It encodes CASSTLAGAADTQYF.

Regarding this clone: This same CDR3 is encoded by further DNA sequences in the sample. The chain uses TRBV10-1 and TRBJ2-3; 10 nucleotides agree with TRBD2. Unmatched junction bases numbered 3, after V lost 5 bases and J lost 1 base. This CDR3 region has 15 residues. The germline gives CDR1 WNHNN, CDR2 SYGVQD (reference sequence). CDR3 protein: CASSTGTSGTDTQYF. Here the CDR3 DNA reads TGCGCCAGCAGTACCGGGACTAGCGGCACAGATACGCAGTATTTT.

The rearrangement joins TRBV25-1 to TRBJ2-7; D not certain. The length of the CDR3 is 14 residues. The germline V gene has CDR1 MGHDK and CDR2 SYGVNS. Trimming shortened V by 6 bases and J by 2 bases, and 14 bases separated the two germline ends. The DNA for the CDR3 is TGTGCCAGCAGCTCCGAGGTAGCTGCCTACGAGCAGTACTTC. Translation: CASSSEVAAYEQYF.